Listed below are T cell receptor beta chains from one sample, sequenced in a study of blood T cell repertoires in COVID-19. TCRdb's table, derived via immunoSEQ multiplex PCR, lists solely in-frame clones and lacks some. The sample comprises roughly 250,000 clones, about four fifths of which are singletons, and 4% to 5% rests with the top ten. The sequenced material came from peripheral blood. The receptor set was obtained from a woman aged 70 to 79 with acute or convalescent COVID-19. The CDR3 runs from the conserved cysteine through the conserved F or W. A D gene is named only where the DNA matches it firmly. Clone size is shown for a subset of rows, as once, few, many or a class of expanded clone.

cdr3_nt cdr3_aa d_call v_call clone_size j_call
TGTGCCAGTAGTCACGCCGCGGGCAGGGGGCCCTATGGCTACACCTTC CASSHAAGRGPYGYTF TRBD1 TRBV19 NA TRBJ1-2
TGTGCCAGCTCACCCGACAGCGTAAATTCACCCCTCCACTTT CASSPDSVNSPLHF NA TRBV18 NA TRBJ1-6
TGTGCCAGCAGCTTGGCCTACAGGTTAGGCGGGGAGCTGTTTTTT CASSLAYRLGGELFF NA TRBV5-4 NA TRBJ2-2
TGTGCCAGCAGTTACCTGACAGGGAGCGAGCAGTACTTC CASSYLTGSEQYF TRBD1 TRBV6-2/TRBV6-3 NA TRBJ2-7
TGTGCCAGCAGCCGACAGGGCCACGAGCAGTACTTC CASSRQGHEQYF TRBD1 TRBV7-6 NA TRBJ2-7
TGTGCCAGCAGTTACCTACAGGGTTCCCACACCGGGGAGCTGTTTTTT CASSYLQGSHTGELFF NA TRBV6-5 NA TRBJ2-2
TGTGCCAGCAGCTTAAGTAGGGGCAATAATTCACCCCTCCACTTT CASSLSRGNNSPLHF NA TRBV7-2 once TRBJ1-6
TGTGCCAGCAGCGCAGATTACCAGCCCCAGCATTTT CASSADYQPQHF NA TRBV7-2 NA TRBJ1-5
TGTGCCAGCAGCCCATACAAACAGCCCCAGCATTTT CASSPYKQPQHF NA TRBV28 once TRBJ1-5
TGTGCCTCCTCGTCTAGCGGGGGCCTAAGCTCCTACAATGAGCAGTTCTTC CASSSSGGLSSYNEQFF TRBD2 TRBV10-3 NA TRBJ2-1
TGTGCCAGCAGTTTATCCGGGGTCAGGAGTTTTGCAACTAATGAAAAACTGTTTTTT CASSLSGVRSFATNEKLFF NA TRBV27 once TRBJ1-4
TGTGCCAGCAGCCGTAGCCAGCCCCAGCATTTT CASSRSQPQHF NA TRBV6-5 NA TRBJ1-5
TGTGCCAGCTCACCAGCTAGCGGGCCCGAAAGTTTGATCACCGGGGAGCTGTTTTTT CASSPASGPESLITGELFF TRBD2 TRBV18 NA TRBJ2-2
TGTGCCAGCACGCCGACAGACTATGGCTACACCTTC CASTPTDYGYTF NA TRBV27 few TRBJ1-2
TGTGCCAGCAGCTTATCAGGGGGAGTAATCACTGAAGCTTTCTTT CASSLSGGVITEAFF TRBD1 TRBV7-2 NA TRBJ1-1
TGTGCCAGTAACCGCATTAAGGGACAGGGAAGTGAAAAACTGTTTTTT CASNRIKGQGSEKLFF TRBD1 TRBV19 NA TRBJ1-4
TGTGCCAGCAGTCGCTCAGGGGACTATGGCTACACCTTC CASSRSGDYGYTF NA TRBV12-3/TRBV12-4 NA TRBJ1-2
TGTGCCGGATCCTTTTTAGCGGGGGGCGGAGAGACCCAGTACTTC CAGSFLAGGGETQYF TRBD2 TRBV6-6 NA TRBJ2-5
TGTGCCAGCAGCTTGGTGGGCAGAACCCTCTATGGCTACACCTTC CASSLVGRTLYGYTF NA TRBV5-4 NA TRBJ1-2
TGTGCCAGCAGCGCCCAACAAACCCTCTCTGGAAACACCATATATTTT CASSAQQTLSGNTIYF NA TRBV7-9 NA TRBJ1-3
TGTGCCAGCAGCCACCGGGGAGCTTATGGGGAGACCCAGTACTTC CASSHRGAYGETQYF NA TRBV3-1/TRBV3-2 NA TRBJ2-5
TGTGCCAGCACCTGGACAGACTTGAACACTGAAGCTTTCTTT CASTWTDLNTEAFF NA TRBV6-6 once TRBJ1-1
TGTGCCAGCTCACCGTCACAGGCCAGCTCTGGAAACACCATATATTTT CASSPSQASSGNTIYF NA TRBV18 NA TRBJ1-3
TGCGCCAGCAGCTTTGGGGGGAGTAGTGAAAAACTGTTTTTT CASSFGGSSEKLFF NA TRBV5-1 many TRBJ1-4
TGTGCCAGCAGCGTTGGGTCGGGGAACACTGAAGCTTTCTTT CASSVGSGNTEAFF NA TRBV9 NA TRBJ1-1
TGTGCCACCGGGGGGCAAATGAACACTGAAGCTTTCTTT CATGGQMNTEAFF NA TRBV2 NA TRBJ1-1
TGTGCCTGGAGTGTGTCAGACACCGGGGAGCTGTTTTTT CAWSVSDTGELFF NA TRBV30 NA TRBJ2-2
TGTGCCAGCTCAGGTTCCGACAGGCTCCCAGGCTACACCTTC CASSGSDRLPGYTF NA TRBV18 few TRBJ1-2
TGTGCCAGCAGCTTACACGCAGGGGCTATGGGGGAGCTGTTTTTT CASSLHAGAMGELFF NA TRBV7-9 NA TRBJ2-2
TGTGCCAGCAGTGTAGGACAGGGGGCGCGGAATCCTTCACCCCTCCACTTT CASSVGQGARNPSPLHF TRBD1 TRBV6-1 NA TRBJ1-6
TGTGCCACCAGTGAGACAGGGGTCTATGGCTACACCTTC CATSETGVYGYTF TRBD1 TRBV24-1 NA TRBJ1-2
TGTGCCAGCAGCCAACTGTCCCGCTCTGGAAACACCATATATTTT CASSQLSRSGNTIYF NA TRBV3-1/TRBV3-2 NA TRBJ1-3
TGTGCCAGCAGAAGGGGGGGGCCTATATACAATGAGCAGTTCTTC CASRRGGPIYNEQFF NA TRBV2 NA TRBJ2-1
TGTGCCAGCAGCCAAGTCGAGGGAAGTGGCTACACCTTC CASSQVEGSGYTF NA TRBV3-1/TRBV3-2 NA TRBJ1-2
TGCGCCAGCAGGTCCCAACAGGGTCTTAATGAAAAACTGTTTTTT CASRSQQGLNEKLFF NA TRBV5-1 NA TRBJ1-4
TGTGCCAGCAGCTTGGGGGACAGGGTTTTTGGTGGCTACACCTTC CASSLGDRVFGGYTF TRBD1 TRBV5-4 few TRBJ1-2
TGTGCCAGCAGCTTGGAACAGGGCATGAACACTGAAGCTTTCTTT CASSLEQGMNTEAFF NA TRBV5-4 NA TRBJ1-1
TGTGCCAGCAGGGGACAGGGAGGGGGTCAGCCCCAGCATTTT CASRGQGGGQPQHF TRBD1 TRBV6-5 NA TRBJ1-5
TGTGCCAGCAGTTTCGGCGGGGGATCATACGAGCAGTACTTC CASSFGGGSYEQYF TRBD2 TRBV27 NA TRBJ2-7
TGTGCCAGCAGTGAAATTATGGCGAGGAACGAGCAGTACTTC CASSEIMARNEQYF NA TRBV6-1 NA TRBJ2-7
TGTGCCAGCAGCCGAGGGGGACTACCAGACAATGAGCAGTTCTTC CASSRGGLPDNEQFF NA TRBV5-6 NA TRBJ2-1
TGTGCCAGCAGCTTTTCCTTTTCCGGGGAGCTGTTTTTT CASSFSFSGELFF NA TRBV13 NA TRBJ2-2
TGCAGCGTTGGAACAGGGAACGGCGAGCAGTACTTC CSVGTGNGEQYF NA TRBV29-1 NA TRBJ2-7
TGCGCCAGCAGCCAAGTCATTACAGGATCGAATCAGCCCCAGCATTTT CASSQVITGSNQPQHF NA TRBV4-1 NA TRBJ1-5
TGTGCCAGCGGCACATACAATGAGCAGTTCTTC CASGTYNEQFF NA TRBV7-2 NA TRBJ2-1
TGTGCCAGCAGCTTAGGACAGACAGATACGCAGTATTTT CASSLGQTDTQYF NA TRBV5-4 NA TRBJ2-3
TGTGCCAGCAGCCAGGCTCATAGCAATCAGCCCCAGCATTTT CASSQAHSNQPQHF NA TRBV3-1/TRBV3-2 NA TRBJ1-5
TGTGCCAGCAGTTTAAAAGTCCGGACTCGCCCCCAGCATTTT CASSLKVRTRPQHF NA TRBV28 NA TRBJ1-5
TGCAGCGTTGAAGCCCAGGGGCGGGACACTGAAGCTTTCTTT CSVEAQGRDTEAFF NA TRBV29-1 NA TRBJ1-1
TGTGCCAGCAGCTCCGGACTAGCGGGGACCAGAGGCACCGGGGAGCTGTTTTTT CASSSGLAGTRGTGELFF TRBD2 TRBV7-2 NA TRBJ2-2